Presented here are 19 T cell receptor beta chains from one specimen sequenced in a study of CD8 T cells in ankylosing spondylitis. TCRdb fed the 5' RACE reads into MiXCR, producing one record per CDR3 protein. The table shows around 220,000 distinct CDR3 sequences, with roughly a tenth occurring only once. Sequencing input: blood, either unsorted or a sorted T cell fraction (not recorded which). The receptors come from a male donor with ankylosing spondylitis or in good health (not recorded which).

This clonotype is deemed medium-sized. The rearrangement uses TRBV20-1 and TRBJ2-5, with 10 bases identical to TRBD2. The V and J ends lost 3 bases and 3 bases, in that order; junction bases with no gene match: 10. The germline gives CDR1 DFQATT, CDR2 SNEGSKA (reference sequence). CDR3 size: 16 residues. In DNA form, the CDR3 reads TGCAGTGCTAGGTTTCAACTAGCGGGGCGAAAAGAGACCCAGTACTTC. It encodes CSARFQLAGRKETQYF.

This clonotype was observed at least ten times. This chain joins TRBV5-1 and TRBJ2-3; the D gene is possibly TRBD2 (6 bases). This CDR3 is 15 amino acids long. Germline lookup yields CDR1 SGHRS and CDR2 YFSETQ. V was trimmed by 3 bases and J by 0 bases, leaving 11 bases between them. CDR3 sequence (DNA): TGCGCCAGCAGCTCCGGGACTTCTAGCACAGATACGCAGTATTTT. Its protein product is CASSSGTSSTDTQYF.

This clonotype was recorded many times. The CDR3 end shows no conserved phenylalanine or tryptophan, and so a read error is likely. The DNA is omitted, as the CDR3 cannot be located on it reliably, and the CDR3 follows TCRdb's listing. Here the CDR3 reads CASSATEGSLEV. The chain combines TRBV2 with TRBJ2-3; the table's D call, TRBD1, has no DNA check behind it. The CDR3 totals 12 residues, both ends included. Per germline, CDR1 SNHLY and CDR2 FYNNEI.

In this sample, this clonotype turned up a few times. The V and J genes are TRBV29-1 and TRBJ2-5, with 8 bases fitting TRBD1. The CDR3 length is 13 residues. V lost 7 bases to trimming and J lost 4 bases; unmatched junction nucleotides: 8. The germline gives CDR1 SQVTM, CDR2 ANQGSEA. CDR3 sequence reads: CSGGQGGGETQYF. CDR3 nucleotides: TGCAGCGGCGGACAGGGTGGCGGAGAGACCCAGTACTTC.

The V and J genes are TRBV12-3 or TRBV12-4 and TRBJ2-1, with 8 positions matching TRBD1. This CDR3 has 14 amino acids. V shed 8 bases and J 0 bases; nucleotides not matched to a gene: 3. The DNA of the CDR3 is TGTGCCAGCTACGGGACAGGCTCCTACAATGAGCAGTTCTTC. It specifies CASYGTGSYNEQFF.

This clonotype was seen only a few times. The chain links TRBV4-2 to TRBJ2-5; tentatively, D is TRBD1 or TRBD2 (5 bases each). The germline V gene has CDR1 LGHNA and CDR2 YNFKEQ. V lost 3 bases to trimming and J lost 3 bases, with 8 bases between them. CDR3 length equals 13 residues. CDR3 bases: TGTGCCAGCAGCCAGAGGGGTGAAGAGACCCAGTACTTC. Residues: CASSQRGEETQYF.

This clonotype was seen at least ten times. The chain recombines TRBV24-1 with TRBJ2-2; D is unresolved. The CDR3 runs to 14 residues. With 5 bases removed from V and 7 bases from J, the gap between germline ends came to 13 bases. Germline CDR1 and CDR2: KGHDR and SFDVKD. CDR3 in DNA: TGTGCCACCAGTGTTCCTGACACCCGCGGGGAGCTGTTTTTT. Translating gives CATSVPDTRGELFF.

This clonotype was detected only a few times. The V gene is TRBV2, the J gene TRBJ2-2, with 9 bases fitting TRBD2. CDR1 and CDR2 from the germline V gene are SNHLY and FYNNEI. There are 16 residues in the CDR3. Losses at the gene ends were 2 bases for V and 7 bases for J; bases not matched to a gene: 8. CDR3 sequence: CASSETSGGFGGELFF. CDR3 nucleotides: TGTGCCAGCAGTGAAACCAGCGGGGGGTTCGGCGGGGAGCTGTTTTTT.

This clonotype showed up many times. The CDR3 is CASRKGARNEQFF. DNA of the CDR3: TGTGCCAGCAGGAAGGGGGCGAGGAATGAGCAGTTCTTC. The chain is built from TRBV27 and TRBJ2-1; the match to TRBD1 covers 7 bases. This CDR3 spans 13 amino acids. J gave up 7 bases and V 6 bases, and 6 bases lay outside the gene matches. Germline V lookup: CDR1 MNHEY, CDR2 SMNVEV (reference sequence).

The chain recombines TRBV5-1 with TRBJ2-2; D is undetermined. With 0 bases removed from V and 4 bases from J, the gap between germline ends came to 13 bases. The germline CDR1 and CDR2 sequences are SGHRS and YFSETQ. The CDR3 runs 16 residues. In DNA form, the CDR3 reads TGCGCCAGCAGCTTGGCACAGAGTCGAGGCACCGGGGAGCTGTTTTTT. Translating it yields CASSLAQSRGTGELFF. The variable domain in full, completed from reference TRBV5-1 and TRBJ2-2, reads KAGVTQTPRYLIKTRGQQVTLSCSPISGHRSVSWYQQTPGQGLQFLFEYFSETQRNKGNFPGRFSGRQFSNSRSEMNVSTLELGDSALYLCASSLAQSRGTGELFFGEGSRLTVL.

This clonotype was found many times. CDR3 DNA sequence: TGCAGTGCCTCAGTCGGTGGGGGCGGTGAGCAGTTCTTC. Amino acid sequence: CSASVGGGGEQFF. This chain uses TRBV20-1 with TRBJ2-1; D might be TRBD1 (6 bases). Germline CDR1 and CDR2: DFQATT and SNEGSKA (reference sequence). V lost 6 bases to trimming and J lost 9 bases, with 18 bases between them. The CDR3 consists of 13 residues.

V is TRBV12-3 or TRBV12-4 and J is TRBJ2-4; TRBD2 is a possible D gene (6 bases). V shed 4 bases and J shed 1 base, with 20 bases lying between them. The CDR3 consists of 18 residues. The DNA for the CDR3 is TGTGCCAGCAGTTACCCGCCCGGTCACCTAGCGGCCAAAAACATTCAGTACTTC. Its translation: CASSYPPGHLAAKNIQYF.

This clonotype was seen ten or more times. V usage is TRBV3-1 and J usage is TRBJ1-2, with no clear D. CDR3 length: 17 residues. The germline gives CDR1 LGHDT, CDR2 YNNKEL (reference sequence). Trimming removed 1 base from V and 0 bases from J, with 15 bases in between. The CDR3 nucleotides are TGTGCCAGCAGCCAAGGGGTAGGAGGGAGGTCTAACTATGGCTACACCTTC. Translating it yields CASSQGVGGRSNYGYTF.

This clonotype was recorded many times. The rearrangement links TRBV27 to TRBJ2-5; D possibly corresponds to TRBD2 (7 bases). Looked up from germline, CDR1 is MNHEY and CDR2 is SMNVEV (reference sequence). V shed 3 bases and J shed 5 bases, with 13 bases lying between them. This CDR3 has 14 residues. The CDR3 nucleotides are TGTGCCAGCAGTTTTTCCAGGGGAGGGGAGACCCAGTACTTC. It translates to CASSFSRGGETQYF.

The chain couples TRBV12-1 to TRBJ2-5; the listed D gene, TRBD1, was not tested against the DNA. TRBV12-1 is given as a pseudogene. The CDR3 covers 18 residues. CDR3 coding DNA: TGTGCCAGCAGCTTCGGGCTCGGCGGGGGGCGAAATCAAGAGACCCAGTACTTC. Protein product: CASSFGLGGGRNQETQYF.

This clonotype has a count of ten or more. The rearrangement joins TRBV27 to TRBJ1-5, with D perhaps TRBD1 (5 bases). From germline, CDR1 is MNHEY and CDR2 SMNVEV (reference sequence). V lost 3 bases and J 8 bases, leaving 11 bases between the germline ends. The CDR3 has 13 amino acids. The CDR3 loop reads CASSFVGTEPQHF. CDR3 nucleotides: TGTGCCAGCAGTTTCGTAGGGACTGAGCCCCAGCATTTT.

The V call is TRBV29-1, the J call TRBJ2-7; 7 nucleotides align to TRBD2. CDR1 and CDR2 (germline): SQVTM, ANQGSEA. The CDR3 runs 13 residues. The trim removed 3 bases at V and 5 bases at J, leaving 7 bases unmatched. The CDR3 reads CSVDGQGGDEQYF. In DNA form, the CDR3 reads TGCAGCGTTGATGGGCAGGGAGGGGACGAGCAGTACTTC.

The sample holds many counts of this clonotype. The chain combines TRBV12-3 or TRBV12-4 with TRBJ2-2; 8 bases line up with TRBD2. Trimming at V came to 6 bases and at J to 5 bases, leaving 14 bases not matched to a gene. The CDR3 totals 17 residues. The CDR3 here is CASSPDPGLAGTGELFF. The CDR3 bases are TGTGCCAGCAGCCCTGACCCTGGACTAGCAGGGACCGGGGAGCTGTTTTTT.

This clonotype has just a few counts. The chain's CDR3 is CAIRNRESDTGELFF. The CDR3 DNA follows: TGTGCCATCAGAAACAGGGAATCGGACACCGGGGAGCTGTTTTTT. The chain joins TRBV10-3 to TRBJ2-2; D may be TRBD1 (6 bases). Germline V gene data show CDR1 as ENHRY and CDR2 as SYGVKD. V lost 6 bases, J lost 3 bases, and 14 bases lay in between. This CDR3 contains 15 residues.